This record looks at one TCR beta chain sequence and its context. Using immunoSEQ multiplex PCR, the repertoire was profiled, and TCRdb retains in-frame clones only, with some absent. The table has about 7,700 clones, around two thirds seen once. Deletions cut 5 bases from V and 4 bases from J, with 14 bases between. CDR3 length: 14 amino acids. The germline gives CDR1 SGHVS, CDR2 FNYEAQ. This sample is drawn from a study of T cells in tumors after PD-1 blockade. This material consisted of tumor tissue, taken after anti-PD-1 treatment. The source of this sequence is a human donor with basal cell carcinoma. The chain couples TRBV7-6 to TRBJ1-2, with D possibly matching TRBD1 (6 bases). CDR3 region: CASSPLDRTYGYTF. Written as DNA, the CDR3 is TGTGCCAGCAGCCCACTGGACAGAACCTATGGCTACACCTTC.